This passage covers 26 T cell receptor beta chains from one sample sequenced in a study of regulatory T cells in long-lasting Graves disease. Arm-PCR of CDR3 regions and iRepertoire HTBI primers were used to build TCR beta libraries. TCRdb passed the multiplex PCR reads through MiXCR, listing each CDR3 protein once. This table holds 530,000 or so distinct CDR3 sequences, about 16% found once. Time point specified: newly diagnosed GD, antithyroid drugs for less than 3 months. The TCR library was made from RNA extracted from PBMCs. This sample also appeared in a second study, on T cells in Graves' hyperthyroidism and ophthalmopathy.

The sequencing here drew on peripheral blood mononuclear cells (PBMCs), taken at new diagnosis, from a patient treated with antithyroid drugs. These receptors were collected from a man aged 18 to 29 with Graves disease.

This clonotype has ten or more counts. The chain couples TRBV7-9 to TRBJ2-7, with D maybe TRBD2 (5 bases). CDR1 is SEHNR, CDR2 FQNEAQ, per germline (reference sequence). The CDR3 sequence is 12 residues long. Trimming stripped 4 bases from V and 5 bases from J, with 9 bases between. The CDR3 DNA is TGTGCCAGCAGCTCCCACGGGGACGAGCAGTACTTC. Translating gives CASSSHGDEQYF.

In its sample, this clonotype was seen a few times. The rearrangement joins TRBV3-1 to TRBJ1-2, with 8 bases aligning to TRBD1. Trimming took 5 bases from V and 4 from J; bases not matched to a gene: 9. This CDR3 comprises 15 residues. CDR1 is LGHDT, CDR2 YNNKEL, per germline (reference sequence). The chain's CDR3 is CASSTRDRPFYGYTF. CDR3 bases: TGTGCCAGCAGCACCCGGGACAGGCCCTTCTATGGCTACACCTTC.

The genes are TRBV9 and TRBJ2-7; weak D call: TRBD1 (5 bases). The CDR3 consists of 13 residues. Trimming left V 3 bases short and J 2 bases short, with 9 bases between. The germline V gene encodes CDR1 SGDLS and CDR2 YYNGEE. CDR3 residues: CASSGRQTYEQYF. CDR3 coding DNA: TGTGCCAGCAGCGGCCGACAGACCTACGAGCAGTACTTC.

This clonotype was counted once. The chain combines TRBV19 with TRBJ1-6; unclear D gene. Germline CDR1 LNHDA, CDR2 SQIVND (reference sequence). CDR3 length: 13 amino acids. V lost 4 bases and J 8 bases, leaving 9 bases between the germline ends. CDR3 loop: CASSTYGDSPLHF. Here the CDR3 DNA reads TGTGCCAGTAGTACCTACGGGGATTCACCCCTCCACTTT.

With regard to this clonotype: Since no conserved phenylalanine or tryptophan closes the CDR3, a read error is the likely cause. V and J are TRBV11-2 and TRBJ2-5; D uncertain. Gene TRBJ2-7 matches the end of the DNA better, so the J call may be wrong. The length of the CDR3 is 13 residues. Germline V gene lookup returns CDR1 SGHAT and CDR2 FQNNGV. This CDR3 reads CASSLAQTYEQYS. CDR3 sequence (DNA): TGTGCCAGCAGCTTGGCACAGACCTACGAGCAGTACTCC.

The table lists this clonotype with many counts. The V gene is TRBV2, the J gene TRBJ2-3; the D call may be TRBD1 or TRBD2 (5 bases each). The germline V gene has CDR1 SNHLY and CDR2 FYNNEI. The CDR3 is 13 residues long. Between the trimmed V and J ends, which lost 9 bases and 2 bases, there was a span of 12 bases. CDR3 DNA: TGTGCCAGTTCGGGACGGCTCACAGATACGCAGTATTTT. This gives the protein CASSGRLTDTQYF.

This sequence joins TRBV14 and TRBJ1-2; D not certain. The germline CDR1 and CDR2 sequences are SGHDN and FVKESK. Trimming cost V 2 bases and J 1 base, with 5 bases left between them. The CDR3 runs to 13 residues. CDR3 loop: CASSQSLNYGYTF. Written as DNA, the CDR3 is TGTGCCAGCAGCCAAAGCCTTAACTATGGCTACACCTTC.

This chain links TRBV6-1 with TRBJ1-2; D might be TRBD1 (6 bases). The CDR3 covers 14 residues. CDR1 MNHNS and CDR2 SASEGT come from the germline V gene. V lost 5 bases and J 4 bases, leaving 14 bases between the germline ends. CDR3 sequence: CASSIQGGVYGYTF. In nucleotides, the CDR3 is TGTGCCAGCAGTATACAGGGCGGGGTCTATGGCTACACCTTC.

This clonotype was detected ten times or more. The CDR3 DNA reads as TGTGCCAGCAGCTTAGCTCGGCCAGATACGCAGTATTTT. Its protein is CASSLARPDTQYF. The gene calls are TRBV7-8 and TRBJ2-3; D remains unclear. Germline lookup yields CDR1 SGHVS and CDR2 FQNEAQ. CDR3 size: 13 residues. The V and J ends lost 0 bases and 4 bases respectively, with 5 bases between them.

This clonotype was recorded many times. The rearrangement joins TRBV7-6 to TRBJ2-1, with 8 positions matching TRBD2. Germline V gene data show CDR1 as SGHVS and CDR2 as FNYEAQ. V lost 2 bases and J lost 7; bases outside the gene matches: 7. The CDR3 has 15 residues. CDR3 DNA sequence: TGTGCCAGCAGCTTACTGAGCGGGAGTGGGAATGAGCAGTTCTTC. It codes for CASSLLSGSGNEQFF.

This clonotype has a handful of counts. The chain uses TRBV5-1 and TRBJ2-7, with D hard to call. V was cut by 4 bases and J by 2 bases, with 13 bases left in between. There are 14 residues in the CDR3. Looked up from germline, CDR1 is SGHRS and CDR2 is YFSETQ. CDR3 residues: CASSLSFDPYEQYF. Here the CDR3 DNA reads TGCGCCAGCAGCCTTAGCTTCGACCCCTACGAGCAGTACTTC.

Comment on this clonotype: Germline is not matched at one junction end, which may reflect a read error. V is TRBV28 and J is TRBJ2-1, with 12 bases matching TRBD2. Per the germline V gene, CDR1 is MDHEN and CDR2 is SYDVKM. The CDR3 runs to 16 residues. CDR3 coding DNA: TGTGCCAGCAGTTTGACTAGCGGGAGTTCCTACAGTGAGCAGTTCTTC. It yields the protein CASSLTSGSSYSEQFF. Supplemented by reference TRBV28 and TRBJ2-1, the full variable domain reads DVKVTQSSRYLVKRTGEKVFLECVQDMDHENMFWYRQDPGLGLRLIYFSYDVKMKEKGDIPEGYSVSREKKERFSLILESASTNQTSMYLCASSLTSGSSYSEQFFGPGTRLTVL.

The table lists this clonotype with a few counts. The rearrangement uses TRBV18 and TRBJ2-3, with TRBD2 as a possible D gene (6 bases). CDR3 length: 14 residues. CDR1 and CDR2 from the germline V gene are KGHSH and LQKENI. V dropped 5 bases and J dropped 2 bases, with 11 bases sitting between them. This CDR3 reads CASSSLANTDTQYF. The CDR3 nucleotides read TGTGCCAGCTCATCCCTAGCGAACACAGATACGCAGTATTTT.

This clonotype appeared many times. The V gene is TRBV5-1, the J gene TRBJ2-6; no firm D call. Germline CDR1 SGHRS, CDR2 YFSETQ. V was trimmed by 4 bases and J by 0 bases, leaving 8 bases between them. CDR3 length equals 15 residues. The CDR3 here is CASSVDGSGANVLTF. CDR3 nucleotide sequence: TGCGCCAGCAGCGTGGACGGCTCTGGGGCCAACGTCCTGACTTTC.

This clonotype has only a few counts. The rearrangement joins TRBV15 to TRBJ1-1, with no clear D. Germline V gene data show CDR1 as LNHNV and CDR2 as YYDKDF (reference sequence). The CDR3 covers 14 residues. Trimming pared 0 bases from V and 4 bases from J, leaving 9 bases between. The CDR3 nucleotides are TGTGCCACCAGCAGAGACCGGGCGGTCACTGAAGCTTTCTTT. Translation gives CATSRDRAVTEAFF. The whole variable domain, remainder taken from reference TRBV15 and TRBJ1-1, is DAMVIQNPRYQVTQFGKPVTLSCSQTLNHNVMYWYQQKSSQAPKLLFHYYDKDFNNEADTPDNFQSRRPNTSFCFLDIRSPGLGDTAMYLCATSRDRAVTEAFFGQGTRLTVV.

This chain links TRBV2 with TRBJ1-2, with 7 bases that match TRBD1. V was clipped by 5 bases and J by 6 bases; unmatched bases: 6. Per the germline V gene, CDR1 is SNHLY and CDR2 is FYNNEI. The CDR3 has 13 residues. The CDR3 sequence: CASSRQGTNGYTF. CDR3 DNA sequence: TGTGCCAGCAGTCGACAGGGTACTAATGGCTACACCTTC.

The chain combines TRBV27 with TRBJ2-7; TRBD1 aligns across 7 bases. The CDR3 has 14 amino acids. V dropped 2 bases and J dropped 3; count of bases not matched to a gene: 4. Per the germline V gene, CDR1 is MNHEY and CDR2 is SMNVEV (reference sequence). The CDR3 DNA reads as TGTGCCAGCAGTTTACAGGGGGTGCTCTACGAGCAGTACTTC. Translated, it gives CASSLQGVLYEQYF.

This clonotype was counted a few times. V is TRBV5-1 and J is TRBJ2-7, with D perhaps being TRBD1 or TRBD2 (5 bases each). CDR1 and CDR2 from the germline V gene are SGHRS and YFSETQ. This CDR3 contains 12 residues. The V gene lost 5 bases and the J gene lost 7 bases, with 13 bases spanning the gap. This CDR3 is CASRGTDGEQYF. The CDR3 DNA reads TGCGCCAGCAGGGGGACGGACGGGGAGCAGTACTTC.

The V call is TRBV7-3, the J call TRBJ2-2, with 8 bases identical to TRBD2. Germline trimming cut 4 bases from V and 1 base from J; bases unmatched to any gene: 14. Germline V lookup: CDR1 SGHTA, CDR2 FQGTGA. The CDR3 runs to 19 residues. The CDR3 DNA reads TGTGCCAGCAGCTCCCACCCACGGCGGGAGGTTGGGAACACCGGGGAGCTGTTTTTT. It yields the protein CASSSHPRREVGNTGELFF.

The sample holds many counts of this clonotype. The chain joins TRBV30 to TRBJ1-2, with TRBD1 identical over 8 bases. In germline, CDR1 is GTSNPN, CDR2 SVGIG (reference sequence). V lost 2 bases and J lost 8; bases outside the gene matches: 7. The CDR3 has 13 amino acids. This CDR3 reads CAWSFDRGDGYTF. The CDR3 bases are TGTGCCTGGAGTTTCGACAGGGGAGACGGCTACACCTTC.

The sample holds many counts of this clonotype. The gene calls are TRBV12-3 or TRBV12-4 and TRBJ1-4; D remains unclear. CDR3 length equals 12 residues. The V end was cut by 5 bases, the J end by 7 bases, with 8 bases between. The CDR3 region has the DNA TGTGCCAGCAGTCTCGCAGGTGAAAAACTGTTTTTT. Its protein product is CASSLAGEKLFF.

V is TRBV5-5 and J is TRBJ2-2; D is perhaps TRBD2 (5 bases). The CDR3 length is 14 residues. V lost 4 bases and J 9 bases, leaving 16 bases between the germline ends. Germline values: CDR1 SGHKS, CDR2 YYEKEE (reference sequence). The CDR3 nucleotides read TGTGCCAGCAGCCCGAGCTCTAGCAACCGGGAGCTGTTTTTT. Protein sequence: CASSPSSSNRELFF. Full variable domain (missing parts from reference TRBV5-5 and TRBJ2-2): DAGVTQSPTHLIKTRGQQVTLRCSPISGHKSVSWYQQVLGQGPQFIFQYYEKEERGRGNFPDRFSARQFPNYSSELNVNALLLGDSALYLCASSPSSSNRELFFGEGSRLTVL.

V and J are TRBV20-1 and TRBJ1-5; a weak D match, TRBD1 (5 bases). This CDR3 spans 19 amino acids. The V gene lost 0 bases and the J gene lost 3 bases, with 24 bases spanning the gap. Germline V gene data show CDR1 as DFQATT and CDR2 as SNEGSKA (reference sequence). CDR3 loop: CSARDFRTPRGGINQPQHF. As DNA, the CDR3 is TGCAGTGCTAGAGATTTCAGGACACCCCGTGGGGGAATCAATCAGCCCCAGCATTTT.

This rearrangement joins TRBV3-1 to TRBJ2-7; possibly TRBD1 for D (7 bases). The CDR3 consists of 17 residues. Trimming cost V 1 base and J 1 base, with 17 bases left between them. Germline V gene sequence: CDR1 LGHDT, CDR2 YNNKEL (reference sequence). The CDR3 loop is CASSQARGRGISYEQYF. Here the CDR3 DNA reads TGTGCCAGCAGCCAAGCGCGGGGCAGGGGGATATCCTACGAGCAGTACTTC.

The rearrangement joins TRBV6-1 to TRBJ2-1; 7 nucleotides match TRBD2. Germline V gene sequence: CDR1 MNHNS, CDR2 SASEGT. J lost 1 base, V lost 8 bases, and 8 bases had no gene match. The CDR3 runs to 15 residues. Written as DNA, the CDR3 is TGTGCCAGCGGCCCGGGACTACCTTCCTACAATGAGCAGTTCTTC. Translated, it gives CASGPGLPSYNEQFF.

This clonotype came up many times. The gene calls are TRBV20-1 and TRBJ2-3; TRBD2 matches 12 bases. Germline CDR1 is DFQATT and CDR2 is SNEGSKA (reference sequence). J lost 0 bases, V lost 5 bases, and 3 bases had no gene match. The CDR3 loop spans 15 amino acids. CDR3 region: CSASGLAGSTDTQYF. CDR3 nucleotide sequence: TGCAGTGCTTCCGGACTAGCGGGAAGCACAGATACGCAGTATTTT.